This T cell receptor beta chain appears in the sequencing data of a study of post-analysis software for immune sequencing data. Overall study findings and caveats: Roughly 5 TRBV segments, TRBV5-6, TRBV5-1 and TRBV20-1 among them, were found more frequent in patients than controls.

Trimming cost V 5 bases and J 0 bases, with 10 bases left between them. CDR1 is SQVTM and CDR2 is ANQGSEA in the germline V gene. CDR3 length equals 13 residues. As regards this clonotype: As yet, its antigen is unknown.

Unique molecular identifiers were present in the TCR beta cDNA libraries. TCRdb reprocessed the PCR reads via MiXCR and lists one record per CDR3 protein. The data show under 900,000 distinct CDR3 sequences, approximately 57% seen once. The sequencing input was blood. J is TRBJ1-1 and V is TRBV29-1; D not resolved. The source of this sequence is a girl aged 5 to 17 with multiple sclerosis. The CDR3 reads CSVLQLMNTEAFF. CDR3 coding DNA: TGCAGCGTTCTACAACTCATGAACACTGAAGCTTTCTTT.